The source of this TCR beta chain is a study of early T cells in non-severe SARS-CoV-2 infection. For the study at large: Sequenced bulk RNA came from whole blood that was unsorted, and chains were unpaired.

Study outcomes and limitations: VDJdb-based annotation leaned toward anti-spike CD8 responses and missed private and CD4 specificities.

This clonotype was found many times. Antigen unknown. Individual cDNA molecules were tagged with unique molecular identifiers. TCRdb reanalysed the 5' RACE reads using MiXCR and keeps one entry per CDR3 protein. The sample contains approximately 48,000 distinct CDR3 sequences, about 6.5% of which appear only once. This clonotype was obtained from an adult who was a healthcare worker with PCR-confirmed SARS-CoV-2 infection or an uninfected control (not recorded which). The sample here was whole blood, taken at baseline.

The chain's CDR3 is CASSLGIYNEQFF. The CDR3 DNA sequence: TGCGCCAGCAGCTTGGGAATTTATAATGAGCAGTTCTTC. The chain couples TRBV5-1 to TRBJ2-1; D call uncertain. CDR3 length: 13 amino acids. CDR1 and CDR2 (germline): SGHRS, YFSETQ. V lost 0 bases and J lost 7, with 8 bases in between. Drawing the rest from reference TRBV5-1 and TRBJ2-1, the complete variable domain is KAGVTQTPRYLIKTRGQQVTLSCSPISGHRSVSWYQQTPGQGLQFLFEYFSETQRNKGNFPGRFSGRQFSNSRSEMNVSTLELGDSALYLCASSLGIYNEQFFGPGTRLTVL.